In its sample, the clone carrying this TCR beta chain was seen many times. Antigen unknown. The DNA ends 3 residues before the CDR3 does, and the rest of the CDR3 is filled in from the germline J gene. TCRdb's table, derived via immunoSEQ multiplex PCR, lists solely in-frame clones and lacks some. The sample contains 25,000 to 30,000 clones, none of them singletons. The CDR3 covers 15 residues. Trimming left V 0 bases short and J 3 bases short, with 13 bases between. Germline CDR1 and CDR2: SGHDT and YYEEEE. Most patients and controls had Caucasian heritage. CVID subjects had received replacement immunoglobulin for at least one year. The sample comes from a study of T cell clonality in common variable immunodeficiency. The study's findings and limits: Fewer deletions and N-nucleotide insertions were reportedly seen in common variable immunodeficiency TCR beta sequences. TCRbeta clonality was increased in CVID versus healthy controls.

The sample comprised peripheral blood mononuclear cells. J is TRBJ2-7 and V is TRBV5-6, with D possibly being TRBD1 (5 bases). The sequence derives from a human donor with common variable immunodeficiency. CDR3 sequence reads: CASSLEGVVFYEQYF. CDR3 DNA (partial): TGTGCCAGCAGCTTGGAAGGGGTTGTATTCTACGAG. Together with reference TRBV5-6 and TRBJ2-7, the CDR3 gives the full variable domain: DAGVTQSPTHLIKTRGQQVTLRCSPKSGHDTVSWYQQALGQGPQFIFQYYEEEERQRGNFPDRFSGHQFPNYSSELNVNALLLGDSALYLCASSLEGVVFYEQYFGPGTRLTVT.